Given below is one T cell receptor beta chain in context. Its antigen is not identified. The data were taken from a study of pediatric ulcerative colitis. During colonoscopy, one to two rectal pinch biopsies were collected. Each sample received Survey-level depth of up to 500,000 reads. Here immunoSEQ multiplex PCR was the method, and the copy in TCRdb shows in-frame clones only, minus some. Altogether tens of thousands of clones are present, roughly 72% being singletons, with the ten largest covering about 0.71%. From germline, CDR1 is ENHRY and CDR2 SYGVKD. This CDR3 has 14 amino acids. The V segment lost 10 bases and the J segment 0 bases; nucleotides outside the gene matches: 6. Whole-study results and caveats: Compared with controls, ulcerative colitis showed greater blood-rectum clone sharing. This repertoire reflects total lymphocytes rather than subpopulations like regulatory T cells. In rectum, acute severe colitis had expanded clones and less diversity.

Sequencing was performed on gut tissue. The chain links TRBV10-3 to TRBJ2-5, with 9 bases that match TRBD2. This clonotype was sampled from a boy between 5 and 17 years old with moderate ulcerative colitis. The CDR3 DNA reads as TGTGCCACCCAGACTAGCGGATACCAAGAGACCCAGTACTTC. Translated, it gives CATQTSGYQETQYF.